This T cell receptor (beta chain) was sequenced during a study of CD8 T cells in ankylosing spondylitis. Whole-study findings and limits: Blood from ankylosing spondylitis patients appeared to carry a characteristic roughly 8-variant TCR beta motif.

Quantitative barcoded 5'-RACE was used to prepare TCR beta libraries. TCRdb recomputed calls from the 5' RACE reads with MiXCR, one row per CDR3 protein. The data contain 300,000 to 350,000 distinct CDR3 sequences, 11% of them singletons. The sample holds many counts of this clonotype. The antigen is unknown. Per the germline V gene, CDR1 is SGHTA and CDR2 is FQGNSA. V dropped 4 bases and J dropped 9 bases, with 9 bases sitting between them. The CDR3 runs 11 residues. The chain recombines TRBV7-2 with TRBJ1-1; no firm D call. The sequence was collected from a female donor with ankylosing spondylitis or in good health (not recorded which). Sequenced sample: blood, either unsorted or a sorted T cell fraction (not recorded which). CDR3 in amino acids: CASSSGVKAFF. CDR3 DNA: TGTGCCAGCAGCTCTGGGGTCAAAGCTTTCTTT.